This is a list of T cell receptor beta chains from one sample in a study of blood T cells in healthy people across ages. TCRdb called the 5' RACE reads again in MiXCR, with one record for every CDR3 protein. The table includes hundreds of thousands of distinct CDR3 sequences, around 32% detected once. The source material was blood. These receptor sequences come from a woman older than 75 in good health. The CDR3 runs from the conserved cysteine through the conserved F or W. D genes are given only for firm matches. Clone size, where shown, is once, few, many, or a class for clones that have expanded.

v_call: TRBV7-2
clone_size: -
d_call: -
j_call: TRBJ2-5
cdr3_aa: CASSFRIQETQYF
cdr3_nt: TGTGCCAGCAGCTTCAGGATCCAAGAGACCCAGTACTTC

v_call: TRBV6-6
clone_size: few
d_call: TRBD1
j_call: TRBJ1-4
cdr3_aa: CASSAPGQGGEKLFF
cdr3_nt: TGTGCCAGCAGTGCGCCGGGACAGGGGGGTGAAAAACTGTTTTTT

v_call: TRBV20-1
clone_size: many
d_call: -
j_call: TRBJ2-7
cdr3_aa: CSGRGPGYSSYEQYF
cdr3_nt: TGCAGTGGGCGGGGTCCAGGGTACAGCTCCTACGAGCAGTACTTC

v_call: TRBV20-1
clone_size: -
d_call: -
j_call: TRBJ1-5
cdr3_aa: CSARQEMGNQPQHF
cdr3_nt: TGCAGTGCTAGACAGGAGATGGGCAATCAGCCCCAGCATTTT

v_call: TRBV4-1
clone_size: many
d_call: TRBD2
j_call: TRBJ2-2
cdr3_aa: CASSLAGRNTGELFF
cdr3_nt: TGCGCCAGCAGTCTAGCGGGGCGTAACACCGGGGAGCTGTTTTTT

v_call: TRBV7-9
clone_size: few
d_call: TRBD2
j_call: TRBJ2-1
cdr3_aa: CASSWGGLAGVFF
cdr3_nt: TGTGCCAGCAGCTGGGGGGGACTAGCGGGGGTGTTCTTC

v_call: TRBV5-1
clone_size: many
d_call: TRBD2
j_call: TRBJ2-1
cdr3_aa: CASSRTSDSYNEQFF
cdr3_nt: TGCGCCAGCAGCCGGACTAGCGATTCCTACAATGAGCAGTTCTTC

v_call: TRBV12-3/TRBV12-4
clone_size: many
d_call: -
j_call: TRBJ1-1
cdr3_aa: CASSSGRGRAFF
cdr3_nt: TGTGCCAGCAGTTCCGGACGGGGTAGAGCTTTCTTT

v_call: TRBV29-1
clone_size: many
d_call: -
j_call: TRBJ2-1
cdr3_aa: CSVSKRSYNEQFF
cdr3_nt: TGCAGCGTTTCCAAGCGGTCCTACAATGAGCAGTTCTTC

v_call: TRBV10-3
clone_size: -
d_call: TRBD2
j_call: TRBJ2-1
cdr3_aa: CAISVITGTGLAGEPQFF
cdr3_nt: TGTGCCATCAGTGTAATAACCGGGACGGGACTAGCAGGGGAACCGCAGTTCTTC

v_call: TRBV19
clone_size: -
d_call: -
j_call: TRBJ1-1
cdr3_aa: CASNQNTEAFF
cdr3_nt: TGTGCCAGTAATCAGAACACTGAAGCTTTCTTT

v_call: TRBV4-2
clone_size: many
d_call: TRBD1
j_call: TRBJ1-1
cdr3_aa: CASTRTGTTGRDNTEAFF
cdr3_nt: TGTGCCAGCACCCGGACAGGGACTACCGGTAGAGATAACACTGAAGCTTTCTTT

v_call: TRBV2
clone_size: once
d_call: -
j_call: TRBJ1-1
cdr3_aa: CASSVSQGLVSEAFF
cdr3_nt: TGTGCCAGCAGTGTCTCACAGGGTCTTGTGAGTGAAGCTTTCTTT

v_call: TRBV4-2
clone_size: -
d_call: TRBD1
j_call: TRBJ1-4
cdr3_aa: CASSQPSTGYKKLFF
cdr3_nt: TGTGCCAGCAGCCAACCCTCGACAGGGTACAAAAAACTGTTTTTT

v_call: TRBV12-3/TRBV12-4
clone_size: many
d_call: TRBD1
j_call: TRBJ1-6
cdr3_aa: CASSRTGNNSPLHF
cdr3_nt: TGTGCCAGCAGTCGGACAGGAAATAATTCACCCCTCCACTTT

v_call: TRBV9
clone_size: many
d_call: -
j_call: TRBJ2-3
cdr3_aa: CASSANRFAESTDTQYF
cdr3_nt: TGTGCCAGCAGCGCAAATAGATTTGCGGAAAGCACAGATACGCAGTATTTT

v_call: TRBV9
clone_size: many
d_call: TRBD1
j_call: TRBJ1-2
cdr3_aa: CASSALASGGDGYTF
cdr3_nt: TGTGCCAGCAGCGCCCTCGCGTCAGGGGGCGATGGCTACACCTTC

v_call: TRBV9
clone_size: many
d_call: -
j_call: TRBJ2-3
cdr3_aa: CASSAFGGPSTDTQYF
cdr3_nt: TGTGCCAGCAGCGCCTTCGGGGGTCCTAGCACAGATACGCAGTATTTT

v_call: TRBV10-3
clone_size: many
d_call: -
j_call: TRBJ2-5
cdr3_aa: CAISDGLTQGQETQYF
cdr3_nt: TGTGCCATCAGTGACGGACTTACTCAAGGCCAAGAGACCCAGTACTTC

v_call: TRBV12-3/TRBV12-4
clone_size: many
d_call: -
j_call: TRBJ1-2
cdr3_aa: CASSPPGPTRGYGYTF
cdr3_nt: TGTGCCAGCAGTCCGCCAGGGCCTACGAGGGGCTATGGCTACACCTTC

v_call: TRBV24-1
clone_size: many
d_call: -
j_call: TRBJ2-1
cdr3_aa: CATSDPPYNEQFF
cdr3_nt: TGTGCCACCAGTGATCCTCCCTACAATGAGCAGTTCTTC

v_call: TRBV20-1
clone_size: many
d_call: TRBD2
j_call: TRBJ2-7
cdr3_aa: CSARDLAGVGSYEQYF
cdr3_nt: TGCAGTGCTAGAGATCTAGCGGGGGTTGGCTCCTACGAGCAGTACTTC

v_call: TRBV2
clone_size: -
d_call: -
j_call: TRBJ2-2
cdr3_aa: CASRDRDGLYSTGELFF
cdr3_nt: TGTGCCAGCAGGGACCGGGACGGATTATATTCCACCGGGGAGCTGTTTTTT